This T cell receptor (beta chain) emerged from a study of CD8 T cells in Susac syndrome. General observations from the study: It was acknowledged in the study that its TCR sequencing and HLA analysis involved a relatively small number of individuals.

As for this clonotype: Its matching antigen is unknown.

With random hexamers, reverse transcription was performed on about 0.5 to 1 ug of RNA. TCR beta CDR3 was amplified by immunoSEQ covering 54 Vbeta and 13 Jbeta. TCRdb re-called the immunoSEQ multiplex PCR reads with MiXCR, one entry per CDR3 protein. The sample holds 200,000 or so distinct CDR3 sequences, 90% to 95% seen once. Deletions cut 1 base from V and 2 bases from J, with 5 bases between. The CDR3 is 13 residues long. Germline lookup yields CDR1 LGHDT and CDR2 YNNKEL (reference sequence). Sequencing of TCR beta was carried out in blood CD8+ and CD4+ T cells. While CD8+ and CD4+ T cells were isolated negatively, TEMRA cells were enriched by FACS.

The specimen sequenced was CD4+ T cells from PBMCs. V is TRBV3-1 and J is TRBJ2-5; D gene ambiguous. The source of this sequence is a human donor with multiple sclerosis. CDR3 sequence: CASSQARQETQYF. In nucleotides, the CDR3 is TGTGCCAGCAGCCAAGCCCGGCAAGAGACCCAGTACTTC.